This T cell receptor beta chain was obtained from a study of blood T cells in healthy people across ages. This CDR3 contains 14 residues. The ends were cut back, 7 bases at V and 0 bases at J, with 11 bases in the middle. Germline V gene lookup returns CDR1 LNHDA and CDR2 SQIVND (reference sequence). For the second PCR, which ran for 7 to 11 cycles, a sample-barcoded 5' primer and a J-beta primer mix were used. TCRdb re-called the 5' RACE reads through MiXCR, storing one row per CDR3 protein. The table records hundreds of thousands of distinct CDR3 sequences, around a quarter of them present only once. Extraction of total RNA produced a minimum of 5 micrograms from each sample. This same sample was also taken into another study, of T cells of mothers and their children.

Sequencing used blood. This TCR was recovered from a boy younger than 10 in good health. The genes are TRBV19 and TRBJ2-3; D unresolved. As DNA, the CDR3 is TGTGCCAGTACGGTGGCTGATAGCACAGATACGCAGTATTTT. It is translated as CASTVADSTDTQYF.